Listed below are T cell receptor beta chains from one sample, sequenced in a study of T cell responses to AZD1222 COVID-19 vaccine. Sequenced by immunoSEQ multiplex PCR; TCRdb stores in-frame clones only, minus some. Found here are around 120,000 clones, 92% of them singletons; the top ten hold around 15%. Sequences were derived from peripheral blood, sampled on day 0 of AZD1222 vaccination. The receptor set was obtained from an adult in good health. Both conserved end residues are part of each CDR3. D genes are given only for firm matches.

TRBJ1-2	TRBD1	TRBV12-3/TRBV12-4	CASSLGGPYGYTF
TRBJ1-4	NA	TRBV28	CASSLMAAAFEKLFF
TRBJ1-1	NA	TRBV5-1	CASSLVGRSEAFF
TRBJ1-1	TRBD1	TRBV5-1	CASSSIDRGSTNTEAFF
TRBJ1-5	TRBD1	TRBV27	CASSRGTGNQPQHF
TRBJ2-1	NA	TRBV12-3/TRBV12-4	CASGGAVNEQFF
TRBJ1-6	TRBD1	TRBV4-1	CASSPGQLGTGYVSSPLHF
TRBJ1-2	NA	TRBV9	CASSVEGRPLLGYTF
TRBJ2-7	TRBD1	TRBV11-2	CASSLEGGTGFSYEQYF
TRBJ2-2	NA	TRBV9	CASSVEGYGELFF
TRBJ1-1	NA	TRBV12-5	CASGLGRPYTEAFF
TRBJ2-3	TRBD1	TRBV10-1	CASSTGTGLNF
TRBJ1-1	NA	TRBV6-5	CASRPGGPNTEAFF
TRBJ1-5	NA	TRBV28	CASSLLEGNQPQHF
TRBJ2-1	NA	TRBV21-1	CASPRRGYNEQFF
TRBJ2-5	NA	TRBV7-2	CASSPGANQETQYF
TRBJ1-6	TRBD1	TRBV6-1	CASSEGTGMGPLHF
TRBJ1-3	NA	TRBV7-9	CASSLGGRGNTIYF
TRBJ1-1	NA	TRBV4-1	CASSQDYTEAFF
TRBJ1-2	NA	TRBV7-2	CASSLDAPGISNYGYTF
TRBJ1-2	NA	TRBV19	CASSISREDYGYTF
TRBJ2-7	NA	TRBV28	CASSPAGTLEEQYF
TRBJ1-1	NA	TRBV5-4	CASSLGGKLEAFF
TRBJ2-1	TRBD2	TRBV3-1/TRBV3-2	CASSWIAGSSYNEQFF
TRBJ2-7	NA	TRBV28	CASSRTGRLGTYEQYF
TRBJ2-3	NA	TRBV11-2	CATWVSDTQYF
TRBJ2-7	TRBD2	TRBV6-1	CASSEAQTSFYEQYF
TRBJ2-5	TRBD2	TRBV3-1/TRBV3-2	CASSQDLAGGPETQYF
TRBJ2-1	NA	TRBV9	CASSGPPATYSYNEQFF
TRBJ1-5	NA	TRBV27	CASISRDGNQPQHF
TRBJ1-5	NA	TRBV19	CASSILADQPQHF
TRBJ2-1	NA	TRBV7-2	CARTKRLQGYNEQFF
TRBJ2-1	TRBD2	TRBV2	CASSPGLADYNEQFF
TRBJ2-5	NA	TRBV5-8	CASSLVVQETQYF
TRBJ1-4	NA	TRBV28	CASSLLPGRTQKLFF
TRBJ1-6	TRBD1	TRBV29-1	CSVEEGTGLPLHF
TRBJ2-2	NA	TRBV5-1	CASSLERSTGELFF
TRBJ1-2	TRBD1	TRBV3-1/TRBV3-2	CASSQGDRPLANYGYTF
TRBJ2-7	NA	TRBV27	CASSLSAGRSYEQYF
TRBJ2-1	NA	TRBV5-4	CASSSQYEQFF
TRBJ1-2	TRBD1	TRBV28	CASSLFVRGDYGYTF
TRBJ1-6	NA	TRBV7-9	CASSLMRGRTYNSPLHF
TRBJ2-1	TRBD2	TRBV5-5	CASSLKAGLADNEQFF
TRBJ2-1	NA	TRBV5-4	CASSLEGGLSDEQFF
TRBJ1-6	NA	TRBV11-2	CASSLGSIGNYNSPLHF
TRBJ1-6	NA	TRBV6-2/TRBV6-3	CASTPPMENSPLHF
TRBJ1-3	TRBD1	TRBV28	CASSFEGARGNTIYF
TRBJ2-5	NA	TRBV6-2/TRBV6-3	CASSGASGHQETQYF
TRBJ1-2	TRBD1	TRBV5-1	CASSPAYRGGYGYTF
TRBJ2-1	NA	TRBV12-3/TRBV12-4	CASSLGGSNEQFF
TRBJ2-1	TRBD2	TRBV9	CASSPATSGRSYNEQFF
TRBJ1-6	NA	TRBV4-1	CASSQGERYNSPLHF
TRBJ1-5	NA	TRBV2	CASSEDEVNQPQHF
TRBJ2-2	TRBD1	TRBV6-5	CASRPGQGVTGELFF
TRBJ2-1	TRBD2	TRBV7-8	CASSLVLAHNEQFF
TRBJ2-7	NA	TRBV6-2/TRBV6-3	CASSYPDTSYEQYF
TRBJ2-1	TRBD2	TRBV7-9	CASRSSFPGLVFIEQFF
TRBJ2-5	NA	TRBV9	CASSDQAVQETQYF
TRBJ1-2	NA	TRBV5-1	CASSLGEGEYGYTF